This T cell receptor beta chain originates from a study of blood T cell repertoires in COVID-19. Study-wide context: Acute-phase and convalescent COVID-19 samples originated in the United States, Italy and Spain. Sources were T cells, B-cell-depleted T cells, or PBMCs; the material itself was cDNA or gDNA.

Assay: immunoSEQ multiplex PCR; the TCRdb copy retains only in-frame clones and omits some. The data contain some 130,000 clones, approximately 80% of them singletons. The V end lost 4 bases, the J end lost 1 base, and 10 bases lay between the germline ends. The length of the CDR3 is 14 residues. Germline V gene sequence: CDR1 MNHEY, CDR2 SVGEGT. The chain has TRBV6-2 or TRBV6-3 and TRBJ1-1; the D is unclear. This receptor was identified in a man in his fifties or sixties who had recovered from COVID-19. The sample consisted of peripheral blood. The CDR3, as DNA: TGTGCCAGCAGTTCCGTGGGAGCGAACACTGAAGCTTTCTTT. Its protein is CASSSVGANTEAFF.